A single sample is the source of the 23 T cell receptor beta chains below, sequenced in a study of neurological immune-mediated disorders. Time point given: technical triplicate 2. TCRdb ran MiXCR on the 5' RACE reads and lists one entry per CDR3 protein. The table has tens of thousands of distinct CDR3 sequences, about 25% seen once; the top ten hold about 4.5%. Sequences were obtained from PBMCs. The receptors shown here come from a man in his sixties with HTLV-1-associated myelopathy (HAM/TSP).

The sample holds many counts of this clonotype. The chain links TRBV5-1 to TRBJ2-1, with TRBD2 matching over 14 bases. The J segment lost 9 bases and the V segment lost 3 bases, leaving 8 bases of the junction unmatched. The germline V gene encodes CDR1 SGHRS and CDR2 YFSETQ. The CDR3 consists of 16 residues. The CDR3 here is CASSSGTSGSTSEQFF. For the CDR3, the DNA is TGCGCCAGCAGCTCCGGGACTAGCGGGAGTACAAGTGAGCAGTTCTTC. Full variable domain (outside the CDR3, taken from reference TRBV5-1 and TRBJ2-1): KAGVTQTPRYLIKTRGQQVTLSCSPISGHRSVSWYQQTPGQGLQFLFEYFSETQRNKGNFPGRFSGRQFSNSRSEMNVSTLELGDSALYLCASSSGTSGSTSEQFFGPGTRLTVL.

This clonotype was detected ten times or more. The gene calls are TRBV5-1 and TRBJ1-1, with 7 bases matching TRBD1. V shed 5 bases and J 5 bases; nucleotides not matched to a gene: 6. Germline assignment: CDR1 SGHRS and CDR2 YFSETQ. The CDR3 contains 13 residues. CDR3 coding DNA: TGCGCCAGCAGAGGGGACAGAACTACTGAAGCTTTCTTT. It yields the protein CASRGDRTTEAFF.

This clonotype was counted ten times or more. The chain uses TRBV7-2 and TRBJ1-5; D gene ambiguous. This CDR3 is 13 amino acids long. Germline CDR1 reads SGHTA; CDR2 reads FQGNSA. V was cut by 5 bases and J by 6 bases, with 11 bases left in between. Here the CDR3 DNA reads TGTGCCAGCAGCCCAGCCGTCGGTCAGCCCCAGCATTTT. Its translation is CASSPAVGQPQHF.

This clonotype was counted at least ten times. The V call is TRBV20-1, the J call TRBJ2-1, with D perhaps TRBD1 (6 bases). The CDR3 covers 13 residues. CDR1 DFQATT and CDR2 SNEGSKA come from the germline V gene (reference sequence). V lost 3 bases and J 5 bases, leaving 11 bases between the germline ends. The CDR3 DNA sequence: TGCAGTGCTAGCGGGACAATGAACAATGAGCAGTTCTTC. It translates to CSASGTMNNEQFF.

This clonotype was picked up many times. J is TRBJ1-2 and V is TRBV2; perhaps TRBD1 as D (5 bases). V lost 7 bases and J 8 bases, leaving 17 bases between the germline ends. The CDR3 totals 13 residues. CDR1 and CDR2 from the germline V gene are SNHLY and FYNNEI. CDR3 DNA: TGTGCCAGCACCCGGGGGATTTTACGGGGCTACACCTTC. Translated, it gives CASTRGILRGYTF.

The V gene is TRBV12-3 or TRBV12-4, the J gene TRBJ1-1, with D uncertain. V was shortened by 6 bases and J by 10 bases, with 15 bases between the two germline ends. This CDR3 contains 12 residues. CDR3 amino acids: CASSPRHDGAFF. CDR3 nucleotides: TGTGCCAGCAGCCCCCGGCACGACGGAGCTTTCTTT.

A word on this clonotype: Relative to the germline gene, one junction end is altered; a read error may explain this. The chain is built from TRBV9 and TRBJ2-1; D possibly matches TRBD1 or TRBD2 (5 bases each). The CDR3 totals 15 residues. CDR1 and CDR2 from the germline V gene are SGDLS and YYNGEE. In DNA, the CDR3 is TGTGACAGCAGCCATCAGGAACCGGGACGCAATGAGCAGTTCTTC. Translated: CDSSHQEPGRNEQFF.

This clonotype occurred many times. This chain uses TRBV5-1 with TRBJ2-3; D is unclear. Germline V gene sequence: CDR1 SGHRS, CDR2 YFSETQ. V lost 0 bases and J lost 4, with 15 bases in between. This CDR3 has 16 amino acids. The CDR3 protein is CASSLVGPPTPDTQYF. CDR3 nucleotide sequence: TGCGCCAGCAGCTTGGTAGGACCCCCGACCCCAGATACGCAGTATTTT.

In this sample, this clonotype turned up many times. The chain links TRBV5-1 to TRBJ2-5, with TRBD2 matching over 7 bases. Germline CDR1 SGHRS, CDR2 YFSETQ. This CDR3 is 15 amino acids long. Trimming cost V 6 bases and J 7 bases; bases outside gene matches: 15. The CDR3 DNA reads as TGCGCCAGCACCTACGAGGGACTAAGATCTGGGACCCAGTACTTC. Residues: CASTYEGLRSGTQYF.

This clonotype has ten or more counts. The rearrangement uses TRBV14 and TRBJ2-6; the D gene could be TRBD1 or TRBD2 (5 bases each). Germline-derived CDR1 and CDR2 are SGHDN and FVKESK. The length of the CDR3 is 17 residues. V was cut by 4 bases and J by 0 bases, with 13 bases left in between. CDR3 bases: TGTGCCAGCAGCCCCGGGTGGGGGACCTCTGGGGCCAACGTCCTGACTTTC. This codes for CASSPGWGTSGANVLTF. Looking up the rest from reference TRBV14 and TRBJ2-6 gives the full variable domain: EAGVTQFPSHSVIEKGQTVTLRCDPISGHDNLYWYRRVMGKEIKFLLHFVKESKQDESGMPNNRFLAERTGGTYSTLKVQPAELEDSGVYFCASSPGWGTSGANVLTFGAGSRLTVL.

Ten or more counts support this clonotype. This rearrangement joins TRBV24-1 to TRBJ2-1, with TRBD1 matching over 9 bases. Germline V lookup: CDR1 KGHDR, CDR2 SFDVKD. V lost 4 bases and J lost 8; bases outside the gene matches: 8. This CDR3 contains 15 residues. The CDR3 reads CATSDYRGRADEQFF. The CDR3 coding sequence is TGTGCCACCAGTGACTACAGGGGGCGCGCCGATGAGCAGTTCTTC.

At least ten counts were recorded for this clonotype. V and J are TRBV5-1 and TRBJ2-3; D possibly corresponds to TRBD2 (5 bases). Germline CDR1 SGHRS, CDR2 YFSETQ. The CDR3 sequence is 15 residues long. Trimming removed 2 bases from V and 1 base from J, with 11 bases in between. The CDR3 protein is CASSFGGPRTDTQYF. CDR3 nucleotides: TGCGCCAGCAGCTTCGGCGGGCCTCGCACAGATACGCAGTATTTT.

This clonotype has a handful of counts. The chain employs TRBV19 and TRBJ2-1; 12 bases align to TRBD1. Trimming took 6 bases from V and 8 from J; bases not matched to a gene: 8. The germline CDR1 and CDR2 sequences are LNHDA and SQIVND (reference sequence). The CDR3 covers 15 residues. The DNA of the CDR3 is TGTGCCAGTAGCATGGGACAGGGGGCATCTTATGAGCAGTTCTTC. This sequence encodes CASSMGQGASYEQFF.

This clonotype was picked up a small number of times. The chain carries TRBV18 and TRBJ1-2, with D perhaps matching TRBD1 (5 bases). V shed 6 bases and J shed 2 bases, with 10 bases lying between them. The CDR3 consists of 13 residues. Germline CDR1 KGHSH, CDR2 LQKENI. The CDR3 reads CASSRQTNYGYTF. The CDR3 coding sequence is TGTGCCAGCTCCCGACAGACGAACTATGGCTACACCTTC.

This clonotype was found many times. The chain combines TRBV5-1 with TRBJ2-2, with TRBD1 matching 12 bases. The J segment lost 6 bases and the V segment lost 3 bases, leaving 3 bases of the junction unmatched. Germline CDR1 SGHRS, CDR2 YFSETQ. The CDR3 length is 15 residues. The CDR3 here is CASSYRDRGPGELFF. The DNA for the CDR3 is TGCGCCAGCAGCTACCGGGACAGGGGGCCCGGGGAGCTGTTTTTT.

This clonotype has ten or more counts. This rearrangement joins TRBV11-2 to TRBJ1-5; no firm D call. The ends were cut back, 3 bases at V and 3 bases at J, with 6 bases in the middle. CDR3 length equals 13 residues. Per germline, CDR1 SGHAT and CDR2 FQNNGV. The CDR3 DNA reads TGTGCCAGCAGCTTGGGTCACAATCAGCCCCAGCATTTT. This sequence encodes CASSLGHNQPQHF.

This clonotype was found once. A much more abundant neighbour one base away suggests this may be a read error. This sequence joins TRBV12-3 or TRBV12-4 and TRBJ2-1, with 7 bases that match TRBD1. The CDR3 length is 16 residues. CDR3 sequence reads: CASSFLGGPGYNQQFF. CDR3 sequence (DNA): TGTGCCAGCAGTTTTTTAGGGGGCCCGGGATACAATCAGCAGTTCTTC.

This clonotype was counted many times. The DNA of the CDR3 is TGTGCCATCAGTGAGTCGGTGGGCATAGGCAATCAGCCCCAGCATTTT. Its translation is CAISESVGIGNQPQHF. The chain is built from TRBV10-3 and TRBJ1-5; D gene uncertain. Trimming shortened V by 0 bases and J by 2 bases, and 11 bases separated the two germline ends. CDR3 size: 16 residues. Per the germline V gene, CDR1 is ENHRY and CDR2 is SYGVKD.

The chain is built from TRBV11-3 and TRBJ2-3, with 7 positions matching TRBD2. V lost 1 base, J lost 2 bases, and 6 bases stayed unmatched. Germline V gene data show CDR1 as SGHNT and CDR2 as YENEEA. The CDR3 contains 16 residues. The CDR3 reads CASSLGRGLPTDTQYF. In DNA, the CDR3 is TGTGCCAGCAGCTTAGGGAGGGGACTACCCACAGATACGCAGTATTTT.

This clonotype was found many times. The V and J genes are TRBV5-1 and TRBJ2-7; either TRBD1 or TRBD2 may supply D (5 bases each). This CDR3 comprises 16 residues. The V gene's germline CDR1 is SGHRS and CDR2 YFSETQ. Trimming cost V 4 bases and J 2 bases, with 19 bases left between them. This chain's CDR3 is CASSVGPVGPTYEQYF. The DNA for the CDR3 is TGCGCCAGCAGCGTGGGACCGGTTGGCCCTACCTACGAGCAGTACTTC.

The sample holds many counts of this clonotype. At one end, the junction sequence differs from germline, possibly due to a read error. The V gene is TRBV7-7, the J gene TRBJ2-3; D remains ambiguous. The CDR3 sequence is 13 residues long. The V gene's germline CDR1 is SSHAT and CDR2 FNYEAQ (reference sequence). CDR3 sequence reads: CASSLEWRDTQYF. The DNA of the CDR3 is TGTGCTAGCAGCTTAGAATGGAGAGATACGCAGTATTTT.

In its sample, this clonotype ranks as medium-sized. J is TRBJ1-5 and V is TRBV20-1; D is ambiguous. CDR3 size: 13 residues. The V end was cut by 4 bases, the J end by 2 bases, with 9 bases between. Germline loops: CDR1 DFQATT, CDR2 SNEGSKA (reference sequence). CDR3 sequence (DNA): TGCAGTGCTAATGAGGGAGGCAATCAGCCCCAGCATTTT. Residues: CSANEGGNQPQHF.

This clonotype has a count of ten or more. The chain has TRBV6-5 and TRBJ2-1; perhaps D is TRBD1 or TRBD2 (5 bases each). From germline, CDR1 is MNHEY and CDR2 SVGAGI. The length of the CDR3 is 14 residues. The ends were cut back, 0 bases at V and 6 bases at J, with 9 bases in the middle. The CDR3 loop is CASSYSGVFNEQFF. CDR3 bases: TGTGCCAGCAGTTACTCGGGGGTATTCAATGAGCAGTTCTTC.